Below, 10 T cell receptor beta chains from the same sample are listed, as sequenced in a study of OX40 agonist ivuxolimab in advanced cancers. The repertoire was sequenced with immunoSEQ multiplex PCR; TCRdb's copy has only in-frame clones and lacks some. Here the sample spans more than 45,000 clones, roughly 81% being singletons. The sequenced sample was CD4+ or CD8+ T cells sorted from blood, obtained in a trial of the OX40 agonist ivuxolimab. The receptors come from an adult with an advanced solid tumor such as melanoma, head and neck, liver or kidney cancer.

CDR3 coding DNA: TGTGCCAGCGTGGGAGAAGGGGTCCACGATACGCAGTATTTT. It is translated as CASVGEGVHDTQYF. The rearrangement uses TRBV2 and TRBJ2-3; D may be TRBD1 or TRBD2 (5 bases each). Trimming pared 8 bases from V and 6 bases from J, leaving 18 bases between. Germline-derived CDR1 and CDR2 are SNHLY and FYNNEI. The CDR3 sequence is 14 residues long.

The chain employs TRBV6-5 and TRBJ1-4; TRBD1 matches at 7 bases. The germline gives CDR1 MNHEY, CDR2 SVGAGI. CDR3 size: 15 residues. V was clipped by 0 bases and J by 7 bases; unmatched bases: 5. The CDR3 loop reads CASSYSRGQGEKLFF. CDR3 coding DNA: TGTGCCAGCAGTTACTCAAGGGGGCAGGGTGAAAAACTGTTTTTT.

This clone has a single count. V usage is TRBV5-1 and J usage is TRBJ2-7; D is possibly TRBD2 (5 bases). V dropped 6 bases and J dropped 0 bases, with 16 bases sitting between them. From germline, CDR1 is SGHRS and CDR2 YFSETQ. This CDR3 has 15 residues. The CDR3 DNA reads as TGCGCCAGCACTCCGCTGGCGGGTGGCTCCTACGAGCAGTACTTC. Amino acids: CASTPLAGGSYEQYF.

The chain is built from TRBV4-2 and TRBJ2-7, with 8 bases aligning to TRBD1. Germline CDR1 reads LGHNA; CDR2 reads YNFKEQ. This CDR3 has 15 residues. With V trimmed by 3 bases and J by 0 bases, 4 bases remained unmatched. The CDR3 loop reads CASSQGDRSSYEQYF. The CDR3 DNA sequence: TGTGCCAGCAGCCAGGGGGACAGGAGCTCCTACGAGCAGTACTTC.

The CDR3 DNA is TGTGCCAGTAGCGACCTCTCTGGGGCCAACGTCCTGACTTTC. Protein product: CASSDLSGANVLTF. This chain connects TRBV19 to TRBJ2-6, with D unclear. V was shortened by 6 bases and J by 0 bases, with 6 bases between the two germline ends. This CDR3 contains 14 residues. The germline V gene has CDR1 LNHDA and CDR2 SQIVND (reference sequence). Combining the CDR3 with reference TRBV19 and TRBJ2-6 gives the whole variable domain DGGITQSPKYLFRKEGQNVTLSCEQNLNHDAMYWYRQDPGQGLRLIYYSQIVNDFQKGDIAEGYSVSREKKESFPLTVTSAQKNPTAFYLCASSDLSGANVLTFGAGSRLTVL.

This clone is labeled as medium-sized (0.01 to 0.1%). This sequence joins TRBV28 and TRBJ1-5; D is undetermined. Per germline, CDR1 MDHEN and CDR2 SYDVKM. The length of the CDR3 is 12 residues. The germline V and J ends were trimmed by 4 bases and 4 bases, with 5 bases remaining between them. The chain's CDR3 is CASSSENQPQHF. The CDR3 bases are TGTGCCAGCAGTTCTGAGAATCAGCCCCAGCATTTT.

The chain has TRBV9 and TRBJ2-1; 10 bases are a match to TRBD2. The junction had 9 bases not matched to a gene; V was cut back by 3 bases and J by 6 bases. Germline lookup yields CDR1 SGDLS and CDR2 YYNGEE. The CDR3 totals 16 residues. The CDR3 nucleotides are TGTGCCAGCAGCGCGACCCTAGCGGGAGCAGGCAATGAGCAGTTCTTC. As protein: CASSATLAGAGNEQFF.

This rearrangement joins TRBV5-4 to TRBJ2-1, with 9 nucleotides matching TRBD2. J lost 4 bases, V lost 3 bases, and 11 bases had no gene match. The V gene's germline CDR1 is SGHNT and CDR2 YYREEE (reference sequence). The length of the CDR3 is 17 residues. CDR3 bases: TGTGCCAGCAGCTCCCCGGCGGGAGCGGGAGGTTACAATGAGCAGTTCTTC. Translation gives CASSSPAGAGGYNEQFF.

The gene calls are TRBV6-1 and TRBJ2-3; a weak D match, TRBD1 (6 bases). The CDR3 loop spans 17 amino acids. Trimming pared 3 bases from V and 3 bases from J, leaving 19 bases between. Looked up from germline, CDR1 is MNHNS and CDR2 is SASEGT. CDR3 in DNA: TGTGCCAGCAGTGACTATCGGACAGCAGTGTTAACAGATACGCAGTATTTT. This translates into CASSDYRTAVLTDTQYF.

The chain has TRBV7-3 and TRBJ2-1; TRBD2 aligns across 8 bases. Germline CDR1 SGHTA, CDR2 FQGTGA. The CDR3 covers 16 residues. With V trimmed by 1 base and J by 8 bases, 10 bases remained unmatched. CDR3 in amino acids: CASSLRGSGSRYEQFF. In DNA form, the CDR3 reads TGTGCCAGCAGCTTAAGGGGGAGCGGGAGTCGGTATGAGCAGTTCTTC. The whole variable domain, filled in from reference TRBV7-3 and TRBJ2-1, reads GAGVSQTPSNKVTEKGKYVELRCDPISGHTALYWYRQSLGQGPEFLIYFQGTGAADDSGLPNDRFFAVRPEGSVSTLKIQRTERGDSAVYLCASSLRGSGSRYEQFFGPGTRLTVL.